These 2 T cell receptor beta chains share one sample of origin, sequenced in a study of blood T cell repertoires in COVID-19. Profiled with immunoSEQ multiplex PCR; TCRdb holds only in-frame clones, not every one. This sample carries 95,000 to 100,000 clones, 90% to 95% of them seen once, and the ten largest clones take 15% to 20%. The sequenced sample was peripheral blood. The receptors stem from a man between 50 and 59 years old with acute or convalescent COVID-19.

V and J are TRBV7-2 and TRBJ2-7; 7 positions agree with TRBD2. CDR3 length: 12 amino acids. Trimming cost V 5 bases and J 4 bases; bases outside gene matches: 2. Germline CDR1 is SGHTA and CDR2 is FQGNSA. CDR3 in amino acids: CASSGRGYEQYF. The CDR3 nucleotides are TGTGCCAGCAGCGGGCGGGGGTACGAGCAGTACTTC.

This rearrangement joins TRBV10-3 to TRBJ2-7, with 8 positions matching TRBD2. The J segment lost 7 bases and the V segment lost 6 bases, leaving 5 bases of the junction unmatched. The CDR3 consists of 12 residues. In germline, CDR1 is ENHRY, CDR2 SYGVKD. The CDR3 sequence: CAISPGGGEQYF. The CDR3 nucleotides are TGTGCCATCAGCCCGGGGGGGGGAGAGCAGTACTTC.